This TCR delta chain derives from a study of gamma-delta T cells after stem cell transplantation. This clone was counted a few times. A far larger clone is one base from this, pointing to a likely read error. In the same sample, other DNA sequences code for this CDR3. With CATT, TCRdb re-called clones from the RT-PCR reads. The table shows more than 1,000 delta-chain clones, with around 5.1% occurring only once. V was cut by 1 base and J by 8 bases, with 31 bases left in between. From germline, CDR1 is GEAIGNYY and CDR2 EKD. This CDR3 contains 19 residues. The sample comprised gamma-delta T cells. The V and J genes are TRDV2 and TRDJ1; D assignment may be TRDD2 or TRDD3 (7 bases each). The TCR was taken from a human donor. It is not recorded whose cells these are; they may come from a transplant donor. CDR3 coding DNA: TGTGCCTGTGACACGGCGGGCTTTCCTACTGGGGCTTATGGCGACAAACTCATCTTT. It yields the protein CACDTAGFPTGAYGDKLIF.